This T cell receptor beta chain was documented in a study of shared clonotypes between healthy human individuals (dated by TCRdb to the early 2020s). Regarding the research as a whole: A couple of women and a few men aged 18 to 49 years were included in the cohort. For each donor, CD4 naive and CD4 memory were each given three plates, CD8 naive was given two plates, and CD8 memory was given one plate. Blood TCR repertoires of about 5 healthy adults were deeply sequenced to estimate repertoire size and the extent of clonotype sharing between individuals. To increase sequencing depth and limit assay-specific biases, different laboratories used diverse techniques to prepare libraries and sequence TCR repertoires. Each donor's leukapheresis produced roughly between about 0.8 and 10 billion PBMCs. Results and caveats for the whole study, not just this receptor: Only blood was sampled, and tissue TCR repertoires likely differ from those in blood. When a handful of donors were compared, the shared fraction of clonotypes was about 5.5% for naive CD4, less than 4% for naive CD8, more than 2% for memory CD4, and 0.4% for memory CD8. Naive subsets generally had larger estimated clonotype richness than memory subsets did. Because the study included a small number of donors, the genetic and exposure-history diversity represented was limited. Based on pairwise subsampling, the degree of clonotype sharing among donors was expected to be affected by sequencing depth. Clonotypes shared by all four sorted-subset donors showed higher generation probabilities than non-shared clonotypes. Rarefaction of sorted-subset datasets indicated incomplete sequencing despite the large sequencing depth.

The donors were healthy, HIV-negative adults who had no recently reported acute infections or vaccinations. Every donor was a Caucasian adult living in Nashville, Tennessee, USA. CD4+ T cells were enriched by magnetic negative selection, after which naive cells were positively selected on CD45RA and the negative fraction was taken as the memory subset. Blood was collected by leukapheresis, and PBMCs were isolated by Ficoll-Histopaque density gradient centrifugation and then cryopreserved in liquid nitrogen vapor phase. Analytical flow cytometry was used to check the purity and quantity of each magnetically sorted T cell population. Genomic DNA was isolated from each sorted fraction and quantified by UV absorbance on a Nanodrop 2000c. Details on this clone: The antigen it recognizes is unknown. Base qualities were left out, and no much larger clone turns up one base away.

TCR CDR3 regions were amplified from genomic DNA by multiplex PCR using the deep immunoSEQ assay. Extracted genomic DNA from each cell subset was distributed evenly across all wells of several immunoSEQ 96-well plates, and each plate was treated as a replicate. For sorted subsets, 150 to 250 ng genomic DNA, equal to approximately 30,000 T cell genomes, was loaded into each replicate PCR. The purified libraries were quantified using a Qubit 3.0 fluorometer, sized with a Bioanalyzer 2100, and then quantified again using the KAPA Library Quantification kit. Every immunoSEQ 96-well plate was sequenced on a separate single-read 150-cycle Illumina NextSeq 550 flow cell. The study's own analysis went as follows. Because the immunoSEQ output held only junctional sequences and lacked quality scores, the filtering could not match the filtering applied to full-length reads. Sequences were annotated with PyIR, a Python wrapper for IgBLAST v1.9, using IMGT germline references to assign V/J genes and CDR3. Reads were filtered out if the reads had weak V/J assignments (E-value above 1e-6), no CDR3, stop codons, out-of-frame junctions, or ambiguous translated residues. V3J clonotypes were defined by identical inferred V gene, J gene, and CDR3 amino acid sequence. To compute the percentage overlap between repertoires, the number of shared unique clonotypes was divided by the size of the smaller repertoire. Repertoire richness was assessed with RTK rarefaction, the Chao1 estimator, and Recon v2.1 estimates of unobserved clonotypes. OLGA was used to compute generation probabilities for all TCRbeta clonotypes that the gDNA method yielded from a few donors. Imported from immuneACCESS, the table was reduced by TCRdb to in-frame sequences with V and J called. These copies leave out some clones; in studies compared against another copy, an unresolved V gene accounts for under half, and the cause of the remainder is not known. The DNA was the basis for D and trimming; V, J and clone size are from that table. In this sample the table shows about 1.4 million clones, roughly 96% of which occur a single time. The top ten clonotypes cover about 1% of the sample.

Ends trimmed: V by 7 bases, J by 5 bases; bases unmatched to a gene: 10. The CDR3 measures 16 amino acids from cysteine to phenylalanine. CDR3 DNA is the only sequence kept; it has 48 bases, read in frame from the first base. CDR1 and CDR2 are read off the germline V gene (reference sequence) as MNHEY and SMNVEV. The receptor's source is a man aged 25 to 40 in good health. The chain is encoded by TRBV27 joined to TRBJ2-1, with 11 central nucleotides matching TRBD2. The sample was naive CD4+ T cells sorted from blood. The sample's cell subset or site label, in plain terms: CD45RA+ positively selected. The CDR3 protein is CASNPVAGGGDNEQFF. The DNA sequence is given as TGTGCCAGCAATCCCGTAGCGGGAGGGGGGGACAATGAGCAGTTCTTC.